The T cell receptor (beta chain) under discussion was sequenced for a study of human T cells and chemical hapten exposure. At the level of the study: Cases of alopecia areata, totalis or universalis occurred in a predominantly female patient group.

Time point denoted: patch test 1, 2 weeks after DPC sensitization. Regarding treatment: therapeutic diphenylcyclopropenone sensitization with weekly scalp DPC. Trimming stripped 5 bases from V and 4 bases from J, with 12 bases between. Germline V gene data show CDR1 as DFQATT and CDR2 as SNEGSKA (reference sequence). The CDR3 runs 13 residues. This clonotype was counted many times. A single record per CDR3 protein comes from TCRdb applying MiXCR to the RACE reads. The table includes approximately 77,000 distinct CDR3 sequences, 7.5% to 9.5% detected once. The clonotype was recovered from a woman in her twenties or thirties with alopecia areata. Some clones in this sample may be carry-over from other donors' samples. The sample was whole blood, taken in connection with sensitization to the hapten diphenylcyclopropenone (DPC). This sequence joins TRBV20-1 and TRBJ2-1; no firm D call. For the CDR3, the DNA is TGCAGTGCTTTTCCAGGAAAGTACAATGAGCAGTTCTTC. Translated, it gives CSAFPGKYNEQFF.